Listed below are T cell receptor beta chains from one sample, sequenced in a study of OX40 agonist ivuxolimab in advanced cancers. Some clones are missing from TCRdb's copy, which holds only in-frame ones; the method was immunoSEQ multiplex PCR. This sample carries about 34,000 clones, around 83% of them seen once, and the ten largest clones take 20% to 25%. The material sequenced was CD4+ or CD8+ T cells sorted from blood, taken in a trial of the OX40 agonist ivuxolimab. These receptors originate from an adult with an advanced solid tumor such as melanoma, head and neck, liver or kidney cancer. Each CDR3 is given with its conserved first and last residue. D genes are given only for firm matches. Only some rows state a clone size, as once, few, many or a class for expanded clones.

TRBD2 TRBJ2-3 . TRBV10-3 CAISETTGTSDRTDTQYF TGTGCCATCAGTGAGACTACCGGGACTAGCGATCGCACAGATACGCAGTATTTT
TRBD1 TRBJ2-1 . TRBV11-2 CASSPPRTGRPYNEQFF TGTGCCAGCAGCCCACCCCGGACAGGAAGACCCTACAATGAGCAGTTCTTC
. TRBJ1-1 few TRBV4-1 CASSQGSGTTEAFF TGCGCCAGCAGCCAAGGGTCGGGGACTACTGAAGCTTTCTTT
. TRBJ2-1 . TRBV19 CASSITIGDLYYNEQFF TGTGCCAGTAGTATAACTATAGGGGATCTCTACTACAATGAGCAGTTCTTC
TRBD1 TRBJ1-1 few TRBV6-4 CASSTGQGASEAFF TGTGCCAGCAGTACGGGACAGGGGGCGAGTGAAGCTTTCTTT
. TRBJ2-5 . TRBV27 CASSLGLSRETQYF TGTGCCAGCAGTTTGGGGTTAAGCAGGGAGACCCAGTACTTC
TRBD2 TRBJ2-7 . TRBV6-1 CAMGGVYEQYF TGTGCAATGGGAGGGGTCTACGAGCAGTACTTC
TRBD2 TRBJ2-3 . TRBV2 CASTGRRTSGGAEDIEGVPDTQYF TGTGCCAGCACTGGGAGAAGGACTAGCGGGGGGGCCGAAGATATAGAAGGTGTGCCAGATACGCAGTATTTT
TRBD2 TRBJ2-3 . TRBV7-6 CASSPGVAGAHTDTQYF TGTGCCAGCAGCCCGGGGGTAGCGGGGGCCCACACAGATACGCAGTATTTT
TRBD1 TRBJ2-5 . TRBV4-1 CASSQDRQGDETQYF TGCGCCAGCAGCCAGGATCGACAGGGGGATGAGACCCAGTACTTC
. TRBJ2-1 . TRBV27 CASSRPPGRSWDEQFF TGTGCCAGCAGCCGCCCTCCGGGACGGTCGTGGGATGAGCAGTTCTTC
. TRBJ1-1 . TRBV27 CASSFLGMNTEAFF TGTGCCAGCAGTTTTCTGGGGATGAACACTGAAGCTTTCTTT
TRBD2 TRBJ2-1 . TRBV7-9 CASSLILAGADNEQFF TGTGCCAGCAGCTTGATCCTAGCGGGAGCCGACAATGAGCAGTTCTTC
. TRBJ1-4 . TRBV11-2 CASSMGAGGAEKLFF TGTGCCAGCAGCATGGGAGCGGGGGGCGCGGAAAAACTGTTTTTT
TRBD1 TRBJ2-4 . TRBV13 CASSPRTGTILAKNIQYF TGTGCCAGCAGCCCTAGGACAGGGACAATACTAGCCAAAAACATTCAGTACTTC
. TRBJ2-7 few TRBV7-9 CASRPKSGYEQYF TGTGCCAGCAGACCTAAGAGCGGTTACGAGCAGTACTTC
TRBD2 TRBJ2-1 . TRBV7-3 CASSGTSGSSYNEQFF TGTGCCAGCAGTGGGACTAGCGGGAGCTCCTACAATGAGCAGTTCTTC
. TRBJ2-3 . TRBV27 CASSRLVSDTQYF TGTGCCAGCTCCCGACTAGTCTCAGATACGCAGTATTTT
. TRBJ2-1 . TRBV9 CASSPEGGGVHEQFF TGTGCCAGCAGCCCCGAGGGAGGAGGAGTACATGAGCAGTTCTTC
. TRBJ2-7 . TRBV5-4 CASSQEGGYEQYF TGTGCCAGCAGCCAAGAAGGGGGCTACGAGCAGTACTTC
TRBD2 TRBJ2-3 . TRBV12-5 CASGSDRSGVNTDTQYF TGTGCTAGTGGTTCCGATCGTAGCGGGGTTAACACAGATACGCAGTATTTT
TRBD1 TRBJ2-7 . TRBV7-9 CASSFIQGMVGEQYF TGTGCCAGCAGCTTCATACAGGGGATGGTCGGCGAGCAGTACTTC